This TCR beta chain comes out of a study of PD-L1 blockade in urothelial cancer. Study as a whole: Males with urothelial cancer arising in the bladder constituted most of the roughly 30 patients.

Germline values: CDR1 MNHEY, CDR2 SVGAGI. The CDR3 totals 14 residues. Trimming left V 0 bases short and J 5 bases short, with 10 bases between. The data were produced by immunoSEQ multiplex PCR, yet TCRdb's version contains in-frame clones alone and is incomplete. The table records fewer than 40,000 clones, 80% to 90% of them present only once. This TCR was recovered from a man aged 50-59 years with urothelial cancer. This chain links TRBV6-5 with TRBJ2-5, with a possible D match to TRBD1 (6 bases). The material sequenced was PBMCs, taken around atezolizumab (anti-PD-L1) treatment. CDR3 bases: TGTGCCAGCAGTTACTCCCTGGGACATGAGACCCAGTACTTC. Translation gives CASSYSLGHETQYF.